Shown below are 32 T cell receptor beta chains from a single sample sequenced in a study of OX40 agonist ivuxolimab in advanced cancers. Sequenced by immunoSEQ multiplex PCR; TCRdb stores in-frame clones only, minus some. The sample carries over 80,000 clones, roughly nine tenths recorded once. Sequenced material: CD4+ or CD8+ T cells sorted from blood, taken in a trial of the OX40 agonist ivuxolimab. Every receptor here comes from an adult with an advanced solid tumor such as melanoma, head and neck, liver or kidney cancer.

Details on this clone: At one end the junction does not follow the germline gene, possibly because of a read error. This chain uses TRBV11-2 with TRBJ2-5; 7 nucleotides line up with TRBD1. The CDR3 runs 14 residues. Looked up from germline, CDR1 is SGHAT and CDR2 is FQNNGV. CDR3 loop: CASTLLGQRETQYF. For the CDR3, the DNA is TGTGCCAGCACCTTATTGGGACAGAGGGAGACCCAGTACTTC.

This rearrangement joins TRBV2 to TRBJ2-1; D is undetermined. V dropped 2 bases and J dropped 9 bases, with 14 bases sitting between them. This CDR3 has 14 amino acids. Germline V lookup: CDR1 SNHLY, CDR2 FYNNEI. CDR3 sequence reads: CASSETFVTGEQFF. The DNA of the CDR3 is TGTGCCAGCAGTGAAACTTTCGTGACCGGTGAGCAGTTCTTC.

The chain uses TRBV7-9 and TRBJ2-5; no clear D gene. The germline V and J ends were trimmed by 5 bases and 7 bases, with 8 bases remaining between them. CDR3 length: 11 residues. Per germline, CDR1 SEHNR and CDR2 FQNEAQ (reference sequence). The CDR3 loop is CASSEAWTQYF. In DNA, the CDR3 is TGTGCCAGCAGCGAAGCTTGGACCCAGTACTTC.

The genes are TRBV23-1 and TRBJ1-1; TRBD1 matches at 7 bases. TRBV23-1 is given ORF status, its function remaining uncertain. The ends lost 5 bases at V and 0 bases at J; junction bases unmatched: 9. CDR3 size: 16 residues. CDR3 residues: CASSIGTVKMNTEAFF. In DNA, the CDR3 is TGCGCCAGCAGTATCGGGACAGTCAAAATGAACACTGAAGCTTTCTTT.

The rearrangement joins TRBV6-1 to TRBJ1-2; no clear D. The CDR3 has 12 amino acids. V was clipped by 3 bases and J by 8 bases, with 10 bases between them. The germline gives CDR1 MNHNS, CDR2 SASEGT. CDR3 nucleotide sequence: TGTGCCAGCAGTGACCTGACGCGAGGCTACACCTTC. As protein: CASSDLTRGYTF.

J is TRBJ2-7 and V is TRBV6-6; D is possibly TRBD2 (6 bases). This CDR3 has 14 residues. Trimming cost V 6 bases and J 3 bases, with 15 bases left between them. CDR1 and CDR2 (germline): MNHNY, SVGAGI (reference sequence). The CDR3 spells CASRPGERVYEQYF. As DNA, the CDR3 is TGTGCCAGCAGACCCGGAGAGCGGGTCTACGAGCAGTACTTC.

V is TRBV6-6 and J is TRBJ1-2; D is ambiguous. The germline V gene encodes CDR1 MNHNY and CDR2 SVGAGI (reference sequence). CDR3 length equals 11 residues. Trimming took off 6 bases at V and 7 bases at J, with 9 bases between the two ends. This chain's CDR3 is CASSLSGGYTF. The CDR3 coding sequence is TGTGCCAGCAGCCTTTCAGGTGGCTACACCTTC.

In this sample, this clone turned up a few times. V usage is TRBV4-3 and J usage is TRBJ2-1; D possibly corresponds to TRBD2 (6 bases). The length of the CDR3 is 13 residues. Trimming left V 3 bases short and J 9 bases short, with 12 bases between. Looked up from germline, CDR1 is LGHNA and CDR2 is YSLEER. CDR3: CASSQEGWGEQFF. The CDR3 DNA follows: TGCGCCAGCAGCCAGGAGGGATGGGGTGAGCAGTTCTTC.

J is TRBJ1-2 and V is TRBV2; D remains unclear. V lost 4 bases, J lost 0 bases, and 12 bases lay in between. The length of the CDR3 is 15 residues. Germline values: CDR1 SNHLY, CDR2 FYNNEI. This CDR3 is CASSVRQRTNYGYTF. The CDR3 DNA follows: TGTGCCAGCAGTGTGCGGCAGAGAACTAACTATGGCTACACCTTC.

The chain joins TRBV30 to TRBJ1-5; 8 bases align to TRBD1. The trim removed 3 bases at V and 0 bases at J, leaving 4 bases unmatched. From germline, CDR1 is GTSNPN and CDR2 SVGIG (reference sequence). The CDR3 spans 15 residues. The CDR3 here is CAWRQGEYSNQPQHF. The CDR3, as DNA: TGTGCCTGGAGACAGGGGGAATATAGCAATCAGCCCCAGCATTTT.

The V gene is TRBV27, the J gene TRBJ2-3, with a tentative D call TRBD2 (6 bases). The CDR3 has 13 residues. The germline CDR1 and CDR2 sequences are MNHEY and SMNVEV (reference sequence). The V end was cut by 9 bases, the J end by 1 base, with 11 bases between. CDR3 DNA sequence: TGTGCCAGTCGGCCTAGCGGCACAGATACGCAGTATTTT. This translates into CASRPSGTDTQYF.

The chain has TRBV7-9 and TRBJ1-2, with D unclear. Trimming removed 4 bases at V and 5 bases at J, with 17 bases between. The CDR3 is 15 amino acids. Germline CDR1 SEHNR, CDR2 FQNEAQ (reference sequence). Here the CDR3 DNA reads TGTGCCAGCAGCTCGGATTGGGCCCAGGTGTATGGCTACACCTTC. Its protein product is CASSSDWAQVYGYTF.

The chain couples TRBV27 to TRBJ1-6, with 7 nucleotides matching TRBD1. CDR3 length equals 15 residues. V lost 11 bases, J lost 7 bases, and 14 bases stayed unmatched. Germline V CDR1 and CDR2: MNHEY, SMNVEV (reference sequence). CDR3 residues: CAALMASGGNSPLHF. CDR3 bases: TGTGCCGCCCTCATGGCTTCAGGGGGGAATTCACCCCTCCACTTT.

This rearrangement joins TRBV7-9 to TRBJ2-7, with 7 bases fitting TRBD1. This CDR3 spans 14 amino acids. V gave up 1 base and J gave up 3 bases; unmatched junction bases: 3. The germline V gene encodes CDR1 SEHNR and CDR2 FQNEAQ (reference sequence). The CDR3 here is CASSLGGTVYEQYF. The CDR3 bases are TGTGCCAGCAGCTTAGGGGGGACAGTCTACGAGCAGTACTTC.

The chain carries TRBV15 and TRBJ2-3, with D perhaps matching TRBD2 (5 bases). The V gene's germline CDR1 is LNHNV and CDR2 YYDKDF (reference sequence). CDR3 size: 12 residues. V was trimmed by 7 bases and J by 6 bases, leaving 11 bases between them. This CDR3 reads CATTARGDTQYF. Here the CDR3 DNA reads TGTGCCACCACCGCGCGAGGGGATACGCAGTATTTT.

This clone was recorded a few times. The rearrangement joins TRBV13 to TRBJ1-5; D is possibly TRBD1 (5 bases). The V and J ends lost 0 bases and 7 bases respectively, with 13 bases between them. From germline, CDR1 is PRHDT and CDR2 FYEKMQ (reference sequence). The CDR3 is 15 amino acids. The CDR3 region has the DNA TGTGCCAGCAGCTTAGGCCGTGGGGGAGGCCAGCCCCAGCATTTT. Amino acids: CASSLGRGGGQPQHF. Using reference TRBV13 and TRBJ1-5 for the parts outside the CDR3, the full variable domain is AAGVIQSPRHLIKEKRETATLKCYPIPRHDTVYWYQQGPGQDPQFLISFYEKMQSDKGSIPDRFSAQQFSDYHSELNMSSLELGDSALYFCASSLGRGGGQPQHFGDGTRLSIL.

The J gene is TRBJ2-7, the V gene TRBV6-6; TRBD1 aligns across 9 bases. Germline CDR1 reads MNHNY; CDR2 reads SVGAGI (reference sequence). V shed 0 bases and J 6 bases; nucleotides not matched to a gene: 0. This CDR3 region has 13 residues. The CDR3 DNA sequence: TGTGCCAGCAGTTACTCGGACAGGGGCGAGCAGTACTTC. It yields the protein CASSYSDRGEQYF.

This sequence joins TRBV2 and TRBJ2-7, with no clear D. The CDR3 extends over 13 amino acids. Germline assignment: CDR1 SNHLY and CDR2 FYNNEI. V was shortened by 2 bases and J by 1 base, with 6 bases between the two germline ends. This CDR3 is CASSEIQSYEQYF. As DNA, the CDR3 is TGTGCCAGCAGTGAAATTCAGTCCTACGAGCAGTACTTC.

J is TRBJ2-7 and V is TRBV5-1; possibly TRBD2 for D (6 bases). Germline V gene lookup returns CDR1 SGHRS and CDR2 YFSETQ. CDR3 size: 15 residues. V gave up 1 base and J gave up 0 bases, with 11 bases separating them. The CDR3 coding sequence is TGCGCCAGCAGCTTGTTCGCGGGGAGCTCCTACGAGCAGTACTTC. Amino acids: CASSLFAGSSYEQYF.

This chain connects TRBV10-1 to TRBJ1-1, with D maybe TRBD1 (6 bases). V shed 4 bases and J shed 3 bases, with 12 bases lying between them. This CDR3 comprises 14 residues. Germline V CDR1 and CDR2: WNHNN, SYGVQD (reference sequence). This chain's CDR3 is CASSGGGKDTEAFF. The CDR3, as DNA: TGCGCCAGCAGTGGAGGGGGAAAGGACACTGAAGCTTTCTTT.

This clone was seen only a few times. As DNA, the CDR3 is TGTGCCAGCAGCTTCGGCGGGAGTGGTGGAAACATTCAGTACTTC. This gives the protein CASSFGGSGGNIQYF. The J gene is TRBJ2-4, the V gene TRBV7-2, with 7 nucleotides matching TRBD2. J lost 6 bases, V lost 3 bases, and 8 bases had no gene match. Germline V gene data show CDR1 as SGHTA and CDR2 as FQGNSA. The CDR3 is made up of 15 amino acids.

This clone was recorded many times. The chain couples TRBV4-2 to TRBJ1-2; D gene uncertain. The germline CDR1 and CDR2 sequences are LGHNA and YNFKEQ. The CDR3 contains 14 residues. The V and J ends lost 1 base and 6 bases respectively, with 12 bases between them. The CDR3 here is CASSQVDTTNGYTF. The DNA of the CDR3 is TGTGCCAGCAGCCAAGTCGACACCACTAATGGCTACACCTTC.

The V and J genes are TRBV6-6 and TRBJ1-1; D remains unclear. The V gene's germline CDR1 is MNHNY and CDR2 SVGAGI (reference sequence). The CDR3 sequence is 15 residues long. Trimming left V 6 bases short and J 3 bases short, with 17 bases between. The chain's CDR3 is CASRPWAGRDTEAFF. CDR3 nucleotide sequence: TGTGCCAGCAGGCCCTGGGCGGGCCGGGACACTGAAGCTTTCTTT.

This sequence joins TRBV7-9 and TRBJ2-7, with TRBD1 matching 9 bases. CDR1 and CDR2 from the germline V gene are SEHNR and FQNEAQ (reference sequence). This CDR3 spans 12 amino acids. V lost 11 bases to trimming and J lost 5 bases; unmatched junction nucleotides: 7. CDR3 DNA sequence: TGTGCCTCCACGGACAGGGGTCACGAGCAGTACTTC. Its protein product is CASTDRGHEQYF.

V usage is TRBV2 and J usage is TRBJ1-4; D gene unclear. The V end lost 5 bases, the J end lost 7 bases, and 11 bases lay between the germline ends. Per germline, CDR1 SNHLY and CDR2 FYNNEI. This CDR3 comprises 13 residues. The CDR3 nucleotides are TGTGCCAGCAGTCTGAGACCCGCTGAAAAACTGTTTTTT. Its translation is CASSLRPAEKLFF.

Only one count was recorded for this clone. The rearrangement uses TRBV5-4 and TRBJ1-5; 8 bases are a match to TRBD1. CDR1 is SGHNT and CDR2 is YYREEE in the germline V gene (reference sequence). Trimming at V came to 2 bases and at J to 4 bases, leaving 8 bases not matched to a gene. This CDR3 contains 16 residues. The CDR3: CASSFEQGDHNQPQHF. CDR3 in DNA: TGTGCCAGCAGCTTCGAACAGGGGGACCATAATCAGCCCCAGCATTTT.

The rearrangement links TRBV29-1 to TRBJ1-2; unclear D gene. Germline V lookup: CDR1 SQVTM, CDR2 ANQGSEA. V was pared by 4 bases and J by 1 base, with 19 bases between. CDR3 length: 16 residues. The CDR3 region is CSVGGGGSYINYGYTF. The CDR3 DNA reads TGCAGCGTTGGAGGTGGAGGGTCATACATTAACTATGGCTACACCTTC. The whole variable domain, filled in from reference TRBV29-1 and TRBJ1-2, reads SAVISQKPSRDICQRGTSLTIQCQVDSQVTMMFWYRQQPGQSLTLIATANQGSEATYESGFVIDKFPISRPNLTFSTLTVSNMSPEDSSIYLCSVGGGGSYINYGYTFGSGTRLTVV.

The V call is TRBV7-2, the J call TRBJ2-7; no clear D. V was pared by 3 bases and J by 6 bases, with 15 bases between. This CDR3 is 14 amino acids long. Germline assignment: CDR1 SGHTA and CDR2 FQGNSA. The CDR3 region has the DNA TGTGCCAGCAGCTTTAAGGCTATTTCGACCGAGCAGTACTTC. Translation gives CASSFKAISTEQYF.

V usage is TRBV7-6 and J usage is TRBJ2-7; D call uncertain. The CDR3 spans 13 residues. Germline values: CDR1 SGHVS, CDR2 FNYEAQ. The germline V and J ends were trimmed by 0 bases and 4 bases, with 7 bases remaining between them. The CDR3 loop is CASSLAFEYEQYF. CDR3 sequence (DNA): TGTGCCAGCAGCTTAGCGTTCGAGTACGAGCAGTACTTC.

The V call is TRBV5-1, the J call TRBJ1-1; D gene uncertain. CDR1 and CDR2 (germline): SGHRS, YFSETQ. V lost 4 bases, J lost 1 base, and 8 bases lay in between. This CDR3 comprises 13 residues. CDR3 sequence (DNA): TGCGCCAGCAGCCCGCCGGGGAACACTGAAGCTTTCTTT. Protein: CASSPPGNTEAFF.

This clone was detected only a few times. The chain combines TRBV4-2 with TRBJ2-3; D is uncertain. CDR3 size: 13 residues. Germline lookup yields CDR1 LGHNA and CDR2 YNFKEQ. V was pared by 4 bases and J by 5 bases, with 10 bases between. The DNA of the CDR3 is TGTGCCAGCAGCCCCCGAGAAATAGATACGCAGTATTTT. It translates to CASSPREIDTQYF.

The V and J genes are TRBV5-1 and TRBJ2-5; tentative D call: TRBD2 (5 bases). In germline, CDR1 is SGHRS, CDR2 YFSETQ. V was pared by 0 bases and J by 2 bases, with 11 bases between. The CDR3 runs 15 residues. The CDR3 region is CASSLVLEGQETQYF. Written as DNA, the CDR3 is TGCGCCAGCAGCTTGGTCCTAGAGGGACAAGAGACCCAGTACTTC.